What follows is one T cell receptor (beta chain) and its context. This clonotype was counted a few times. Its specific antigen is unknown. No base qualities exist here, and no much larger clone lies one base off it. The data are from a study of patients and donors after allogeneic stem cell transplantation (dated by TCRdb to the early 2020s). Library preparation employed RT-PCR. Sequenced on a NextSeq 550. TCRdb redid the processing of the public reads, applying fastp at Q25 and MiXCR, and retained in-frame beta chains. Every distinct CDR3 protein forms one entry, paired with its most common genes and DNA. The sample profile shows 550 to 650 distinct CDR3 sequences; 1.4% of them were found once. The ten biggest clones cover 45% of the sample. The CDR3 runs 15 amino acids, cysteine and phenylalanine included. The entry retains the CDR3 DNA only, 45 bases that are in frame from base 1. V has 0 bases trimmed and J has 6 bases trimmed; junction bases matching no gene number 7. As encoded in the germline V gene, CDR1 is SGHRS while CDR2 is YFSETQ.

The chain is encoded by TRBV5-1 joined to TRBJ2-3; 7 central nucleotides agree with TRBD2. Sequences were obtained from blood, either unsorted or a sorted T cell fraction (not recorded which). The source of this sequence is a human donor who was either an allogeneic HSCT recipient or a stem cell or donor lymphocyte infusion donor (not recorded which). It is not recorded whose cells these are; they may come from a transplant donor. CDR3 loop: CASSLERAAGDTQYF. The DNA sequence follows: TGCGCCAGCAGCTTGGAGCGGGCAGCGGGGGATACGCAGTATTTT.